The entry that follows covers one TCR beta chain sequence. The entry originates in a study of blood T cell repertoires in COVID-19. On the study more broadly: Researchers got acute and convalescent COVID-19 samples from the United States, Italy and Spain. In each case, the material was cDNA or gDNA derived from T cells, B-cell-depleted T cells, or PBMCs.

This CDR3 comprises 17 residues. J lost 0 bases, V lost 1 base, and 5 bases had no gene match. The germline CDR1 and CDR2 sequences are LGHNA and YSLEER. Authors' analysis steps: Reference gene primers were amplified, and this amplification served to estimate nucleated cell counts. Some clones are missing from TCRdb's copy, which holds only in-frame ones; the method was immunoSEQ multiplex PCR. That table is the source of V, J and clone size, and D and trimming were worked out from the DNA. Altogether fewer than 350,000 clones are present, 81% being singletons, with the ten largest covering 2.5% to 3%.

The sequence derives from a woman aged 55-70 years with active or convalescent COVID-19. The source material was peripheral blood. The chain links TRBV4-3 to TRBJ2-2; TRBD1 matches at 7 bases. The CDR3 protein is CASSQAPRGSNTGELFF. The CDR3 DNA is TGCGCCAGCAGCCAAGCTCCCAGGGGGTCGAACACCGGGGAGCTGTTTTTT.